The source of this TCR beta chain is a study of T cells in Graves' hyperthyroidism and ophthalmopathy. At least ten counts were recorded for this clonotype. With 4 bases removed from V and 6 bases from J, the gap between germline ends came to 13 bases. This CDR3 has 14 residues. The germline gives CDR1 SGHRS, CDR2 YFSETQ. Amplification targeted TCR beta CDR3 regions from RNA transcripts. The HTBI primer set drove a first-round RT-PCR of the TCR CDR3. TCRdb passed the multiplex PCR reads through MiXCR, listing each CDR3 protein once. The table lists hundreds of thousands of distinct CDR3 sequences, less than 25% of them singletons.

The source of this sequence is a man aged 30 to 39 with Graves' ophthalmopathy. The chain employs TRBV5-1 and TRBJ1-4, with D possibly TRBD1 on 6 matching bases. The specimen was blood. DNA for the CDR3: TGCGCCAGCAGCGAGACAGGTGGGGATGAAAAACTGTTTTTT. Its translation: CASSETGGDEKLFF.